The TCR beta chain described here comes from a study of T cells expressing NK-cell markers. CDR3 size: 15 residues. In germline, CDR1 is MDHEN, CDR2 SYDVKM. TCRdb re-called the 5' RACE reads; one entry per CDR3 protein, DNA not given. The sample data list about 550,000 distinct CDR3 sequences. The receptor comes from a man aged 18 to 29 in good health. V gene TRBV28 combines with J gene TRBJ2-7; without DNA, the TCRdb call of TRBD1 cannot be checked. The source material was blood T cells: a sorted CD56 or NKG2C T cell subset, CD4+ or CD8+ T cells, or bulk PBMC T cells (not recorded which). The CDR3 reads CASSPRPPGVYEQYF.